The next 32 T cell receptor beta chains were all read from a single sample in a study of cytomegalovirus exposure and HLA in healthy donors. Primers for the PCR totalled 60 Vbeta and 13 Jbeta. Produced via immunoSEQ multiplex PCR; TCRdb's table is partial and in-frame only. The repertoire consists of some 170,000 clones, with roughly 78% occurring once and the leading ten covering roughly 2%. Material for sequencing was PBMCs. The receptor source for this set is a man aged 40-49 years in good health and CMV-seronegative.

The CDR3: CASSRQRGRAVCEKLFF. CDR3 nucleotide sequence: TGTGCCAGCAGCCGCCAAAGGGGCAGGGCTGTCTGTGAAAAACTGTTTTTT. This chain connects TRBV21-1 to TRBJ1-4; TRBD1 reflects the table's D call only, with no check against the DNA. TRBV21-1 is listed as a pseudogene. This CDR3 is built from 17 residues.

This clone was recorded once. The V gene is TRBV5-6, the J gene TRBJ1-4; no reliable D call. The CDR3 is 14 residues long. V dropped 3 bases and J dropped 10 bases, with 16 bases sitting between them. Per germline, CDR1 SGHDT and CDR2 YYEEEE. CDR3 protein: CASSSTVQAGKLFF. In DNA, the CDR3 is TGTGCCAGCAGCTCCACCGTCCAGGCGGGAAAACTGTTTTTT.

This chain connects TRBV5-1 to TRBJ2-2; a possible D gene is TRBD1 (6 bases). Trimming left V 4 bases short and J 5 bases short, with 12 bases between. The CDR3 loop spans 14 amino acids. Germline CDR1 and CDR2: SGHRS and YFSETQ. CDR3 residues: CASSRETGTGELFF. In DNA, the CDR3 is TGCGCCAGCAGCCGCGAAACAGGGACCGGGGAGCTGTTTTTT.

This chain uses TRBV2 with TRBJ2-1, with D uncertain. V was cut by 4 bases and J by 12 bases, with 16 bases left in between. There are 13 residues in the CDR3. CDR1 is SNHLY and CDR2 is FYNNEI in the germline V gene. The CDR3 bases are TGTGCCAGCAGTGTTTTGACACCCGAAGGGCAGTTCTTC. Amino acid sequence: CASSVLTPEGQFF.

Notes on this clone: An end of the junction differs from the germline gene, which may be a read error. V is TRBV5-1 and J is TRBJ2-5; 10 bases agree with TRBD2. This CDR3 comprises 15 residues. From germline, CDR1 is SGHRS and CDR2 YFSETQ. The CDR3 loop is CAGSRASGSGETQYF. For the CDR3, the DNA is TGCGCCGGCAGCAGGGCTAGCGGGAGTGGTGAGACCCAGTACTTC.

This rearrangement joins TRBV15 to TRBJ2-3, with D uncertain. Deletions cut 1 base from V and 5 bases from J, with 7 bases between. This CDR3 is built from 13 residues. Germline V gives CDR1 LNHNV, CDR2 YYDKDF (reference sequence). CDR3 bases: TGTGCCACCAGCAGAGTCCCCCGAGATACGCAGTATTTT. It codes for CATSRVPRDTQYF.

The CDR3 protein is CASSLELAGYTF. DNA for the CDR3: TGTGCCAGCAGCTTAGAATTGGCTGGCTACACCTTC. The V call is TRBV7-9, the J call TRBJ1-2, with no clear D. V gave up 1 base and J gave up 7 bases, with 7 bases separating them. The CDR3 runs 12 residues. The germline gives CDR1 SEHNR, CDR2 FQNEAQ (reference sequence).

This chain joins TRBV30 and TRBJ1-1, with TRBD1 identical over 7 bases. The germline CDR1 and CDR2 sequences are GTSNPN and SVGIG (reference sequence). V was pared by 4 bases and J by 3 bases, with 5 bases of the junction left unmatched. CDR3 length equals 13 residues. The DNA for the CDR3 is TGTGCCTGGATGGGGGACAGATACACTGAAGCTTTCTTT. Translated, it gives CAWMGDRYTEAFF.

The rearrangement links TRBV7-2 to TRBJ2-1; 10 positions match TRBD2. The CDR3 is 15 amino acids. Per the germline V gene, CDR1 is SGHTA and CDR2 is FQGNSA. V was pared by 5 bases and J by 1 base, with 2 bases of the junction left unmatched. CDR3 nucleotide sequence: TGTGCCAGCAGCCCGACTAGCGGGTCCTACAATGAGCAGTTCTTC. Its translation is CASSPTSGSYNEQFF.

The chain combines TRBV29-1 with TRBJ2-3; maybe TRBD2 (5 bases). The length of the CDR3 is 13 residues. The germline gives CDR1 SQVTM, CDR2 ANQGSEA. V was shortened by 5 bases and J by 3 bases, with 12 bases between the two germline ends. The CDR3 region is CSVRRTGTDTQYF. The CDR3 DNA follows: TGCAGCGTTCGGAGGACGGGGACAGATACGCAGTATTTT.

CDR3 region: CASSLASGRGNQPQHF. CDR3 sequence (DNA): TGTGCCAGCAGCTTAGCGTCCGGGAGAGGCAATCAGCCCCAGCATTTT. The J gene is TRBJ1-5, the V gene TRBV7-2; no definite D call. The CDR3 has 16 residues. V lost 0 bases, J lost 2 bases, and 11 bases lay in between. The germline gives CDR1 SGHTA, CDR2 FQGNSA.

The V call is TRBV29-1, the J call TRBJ1-2; 7 bases match TRBD1. CDR1 and CDR2 (germline): SQVTM, ANQGSEA. This CDR3 spans 14 amino acids. V gave up 7 bases and J gave up 4 bases; unmatched junction bases: 12. The CDR3 DNA follows: TGCAGCGCTCTCACATCAGACAGGGTCTATGGCTACACCTTC. It codes for CSALTSDRVYGYTF.

The chain couples TRBV6-6 to TRBJ2-3; no firm D call. Deletions cut 7 bases from V and 5 bases from J, with 16 bases between. The V gene's germline CDR1 is MNHNY and CDR2 SVGAGI (reference sequence). This CDR3 region has 14 residues. The DNA for the CDR3 is TGTGCCAGCACCCAGACGACATTGGGAGATACGCAGTATTTT. Its translation: CASTQTTLGDTQYF.

The CDR3 protein is CASSTRQGHEQYF. CDR3 bases: TGTGCCAGCAGTACGCGACAGGGCCACGAGCAGTACTTC. This chain joins TRBV6-6 and TRBJ2-7; TRBD1 matches 7 bases. Per germline, CDR1 MNHNY and CDR2 SVGAGI (reference sequence). The CDR3 has 13 amino acids. With V trimmed by 5 bases and J by 5 bases, 6 bases remained unmatched.

The rearrangement uses TRBV6-1 and TRBJ2-7; D might be TRBD1 (6 bases). The CDR3 is made up of 14 amino acids. Germline CDR1 reads MNHNS; CDR2 reads SASEGT. The V end lost 7 bases, the J end lost 7 bases, and 20 bases lay between the germline ends. CDR3 sequence reads: CASIRQEPGGEQYF. CDR3 DNA: TGTGCCAGCATCCGACAGGAGCCCGGTGGAGAGCAGTACTTC.

This clone is medium-sized (0.01 to 0.1%) in the sample. The rearrangement links TRBV11-1 to TRBJ2-7; D is undetermined. Germline V gene sequence: CDR1 SGHAT, CDR2 FQDESV (reference sequence). The CDR3 runs to 12 residues. Trimming took off 4 bases at V and 6 bases at J, with 10 bases between the two ends. The CDR3: CASSYLSSEQYF. The CDR3 DNA reads as TGTGCCAGCAGCTATCTTTCCAGCGAGCAGTACTTC.

The V and J genes are TRBV4-2 and TRBJ1-6; D is unresolved. V lost 9 bases, J lost 6 bases, and 15 bases lay in between. This CDR3 comprises 14 residues. Germline V gene sequence: CDR1 LGHNA, CDR2 YNFKEQ. The CDR3 DNA follows: TGTGCCAGTGACATAGACGGTAGTAATTCACCCCTCCACTTT. This gives the protein CASDIDGSNSPLHF.

The genes are TRBV11-2 and TRBJ2-1; 7 nucleotides match TRBD2. In germline, CDR1 is SGHAT, CDR2 FQNNGV. The CDR3 is 15 amino acids. The trim removed 5 bases at V and 4 bases at J, leaving 8 bases unmatched. The DNA for the CDR3 is TGTGCCAGCAGCCCGTCTAGCGGCGGGTACAATGAGCAGTTCTTC. Its translation is CASSPSSGGYNEQFF.

This chain uses TRBV9 with TRBJ2-1; TRBD2 aligns across 14 bases. After removal of 4 bases from V and 5 bases from J, the junction contained 11 bases not matched to a gene. The CDR3 totals 18 residues. Germline-derived CDR1 and CDR2 are SGDLS and YYNGEE. The CDR3 sequence is CASSFGTSGSNFHNEQFF. The CDR3 DNA reads as TGTGCCAGCAGCTTCGGGACTAGCGGGAGTAACTTCCACAATGAGCAGTTCTTC.

The gene calls are TRBV19 and TRBJ2-7; D unresolved. The length of the CDR3 is 14 residues. V dropped 6 bases and J dropped 12 bases, with 24 bases sitting between them. Germline lookup yields CDR1 LNHDA and CDR2 SQIVND (reference sequence). The CDR3 DNA follows: TGTGCCAGTAGGCCTCGAGGCAGTCCCTCCCGACCGTACTTC. Translating gives CASRPRGSPSRPYF.

This chain links TRBV19 with TRBJ2-5; D not resolved. V was shortened by 5 bases and J by 2 bases, with 9 bases between the two germline ends. The germline gives CDR1 LNHDA, CDR2 SQIVND (reference sequence). The CDR3 is 13 amino acids. The CDR3 region is CASSLGQQETQYF. CDR3 nucleotides: TGTGCCAGTAGTCTAGGGCAGCAAGAGACCCAGTACTTC.

In the case of this clone: Sequence at one end of the junction differs from germline and may be a read error. The chain couples TRBV7-9 to TRBJ2-7; 9 bases are shared with TRBD1. The CDR3 sequence is 15 residues long. Germline assignment: CDR1 SEHNR and CDR2 FQNEAQ (reference sequence). The CDR3 region is CSSSDGQGIAYEQYF. CDR3 nucleotide sequence: TGTTCCAGCAGCGACGGACAGGGGATCGCCTACGAGCAGTACTTC. The full variable domain, its missing parts supplied by reference TRBV7-9 and TRBJ2-7, is DTGVSQNPRHKITKRGQNVTFRCDPISEHNRLYWYRQTLGQGPEFLTYFQNEAQLEKSRLLSDRFSAERPKGSFSTLEIQRTEQGDSAMYLCSSSDGQGIAYEQYFGPGTRLTVT.

The chain uses TRBV4-1 and TRBJ2-1; D is possibly TRBD1 (6 bases). Trimming stripped 5 bases from V and 0 bases from J, with 14 bases between. There are 16 residues in the CDR3. Per germline, CDR1 MGHRA and CDR2 YSYEKL. The CDR3 nucleotides read TGCGCCAGCAGCGACGGACAGACAAGCTCCTACAATGAGCAGTTCTTC. Translating gives CASSDGQTSSYNEQFF.

The chain uses TRBV27 and TRBJ2-5; a possible D gene is TRBD2 (5 bases). Trimming pared 7 bases from V and 4 bases from J, leaving 19 bases between. Germline loops: CDR1 MNHEY, CDR2 SMNVEV (reference sequence). The CDR3 consists of 15 residues. Written as DNA, the CDR3 is TGTGCCAGCAAAGCCGTGGGAGCACCCGGAGAGACCCAGTACTTC. Translating gives CASKAVGAPGETQYF.

V is TRBV29-1 and J is TRBJ1-1, with TRBD1 as a possible D gene (6 bases). The V and J ends lost 6 bases and 1 base respectively, with 12 bases between them. The CDR3 extends over 13 amino acids. Germline CDR1 is SQVTM and CDR2 is ANQGSEA. The CDR3 here is CSVQGHQNTEAFF. DNA for the CDR3: TGCAGCGTGCAGGGACACCAGAACACTGAAGCTTTCTTT. The full variable domain, its missing parts supplied by reference TRBV29-1 and TRBJ1-1, is SAVISQKPSRDICQRGTSLTIQCQVDSQVTMMFWYRQQPGQSLTLIATANQGSEATYESGFVIDKFPISRPNLTFSTLTVSNMSPEDSSIYLCSVQGHQNTEAFFGQGTRLTVV.

The chain carries TRBV4-1 and TRBJ2-1; TRBD2 aligns across 7 bases. Per germline, CDR1 MGHRA and CDR2 YSYEKL. The CDR3 is 16 amino acids. Germline trimming cut 4 bases from V and 7 bases from J; bases unmatched to any gene: 13. The CDR3 DNA reads as TGCGCCAGCAGCCCCATTGGGGCGGGAGTAACAAATGAGCAGTTCTTC. It codes for CASSPIGAGVTNEQFF.

The chain is built from TRBV7-2 and TRBJ1-5, with unresolved D. With 2 bases removed from V and 4 bases from J, the gap between germline ends came to 18 bases. Germline CDR1 SGHTA, CDR2 FQGNSA. The CDR3 runs to 17 residues. The DNA for the CDR3 is TGTGCCAGCAGCTTACACCCTCGGGATTCTGTTAATCAGCCCCAGCATTTT. The encoded protein is CASSLHPRDSVNQPQHF.

The genes are TRBV7-6 and TRBJ2-5, with 14 bases that match TRBD2. Germline V gives CDR1 SGHVS, CDR2 FNYEAQ. Trimming removed 1 base from V and 7 bases from J; junction bases left unmatched: 8. This CDR3 is built from 17 residues. CDR3 nucleotides: TGTGCCAGCAGCTTAGTGGGGACTAGCGGGAGCGGGGGGACCCAGTACTTC. Amino acids: CASSLVGTSGSGGTQYF.

This chain links TRBV5-1 with TRBJ2-3; 9 nucleotides align to TRBD2. CDR3 length equals 18 residues. Germline V lookup: CDR1 SGHRS, CDR2 YFSETQ. The trim removed 5 bases at V and 2 bases at J, leaving 15 bases unmatched. The CDR3 region is CASRSGLAGILNTDTQYF. In nucleotides, the CDR3 is TGCGCCAGCAGGAGTGGTCTAGCGGGAATCCTGAACACAGATACGCAGTATTTT.

This sequence joins TRBV6-4 and TRBJ2-5; D unclear. In germline, CDR1 is MRHNA, CDR2 SNTAGT. V lost 3 bases and J 5 bases, leaving 10 bases between the germline ends. The CDR3 sequence is 13 residues long. DNA for the CDR3: TGTGCCAGCAGTGAGGATTTCGGGGAGACCCAGTACTTC. This encodes CASSEDFGETQYF.

This clone was seen more than once but under ten times. The chain employs TRBV4-3 and TRBJ2-1; possibly TRBD2 for D (5 bases). The CDR3 is 16 amino acids. The germline V gene has CDR1 LGHNA and CDR2 YSLEER. V lost 0 bases and J lost 6, with 15 bases in between. CDR3 in amino acids: CASSQEIRVGVNEQFF. The CDR3 DNA is TGCGCCAGCAGCCAAGAAATTAGGGTCGGGGTCAATGAGCAGTTCTTC.

The CDR3 sequence: CASSLTGDATNEKLFF. CDR3 in DNA: TGTGCCAGCAGCTTGACAGGTGATGCAACTAATGAAAAACTGTTTTTT. V and J are TRBV5-4 and TRBJ1-4, with D perhaps TRBD1 (5 bases). This CDR3 comprises 16 residues. CDR1 is SGHNT and CDR2 is YYREEE in the germline V gene (reference sequence). Trimming took off 1 base at V and 0 bases at J, with 10 bases between the two ends.